Listed below are T cell receptor beta chains from one sample, sequenced in a study of cytomegalovirus exposure and HLA in healthy donors. Repertoires were generated with immunoSEQ multiplex PCR, while TCRdb's copy carries only in-frame clones and drops some. Seen here are 140,000 to 150,000 clones, roughly 79% observed once, and the top ten hold less than 2%. The sequenced material came from PBMCs. Receptors originate from a woman in her 30s in good health and CMV-seronegative. The CDR3 runs from the conserved cysteine through the conserved F or W. D genes are given only for firm matches. Clone sizes are given selectively: once, few, many, or a class where the clone is expanded.

abundance,d_gene,v_gene,j_gene,CDR3nt,CDR3aa
-,TRBD2,TRBV13,TRBJ2-1,TGTGCCAGCAGCCCGTGGACTAGCGGGGGGCAATACAATGAGCAGTTCTTC,CASSPWTSGGQYNEQFF
-,TRBD1,TRBV7-2,TRBJ2-2,TGTGCCAGCAGCACCGGACAGGGGACCGGGGAGCTGTTTTTT,CASSTGQGTGELFF
-,TRBD2,TRBV10-3,TRBJ2-5,TGTGCCATCATGGGAGCGGGGTTGGAGACCCAGTACTTC,CAIMGAGLETQYF
-,TRBD1,TRBV6-1,TRBJ2-7,TGTGCCAGCAGTGACAGTGCCGGGACAGTCTACGAGCAGTACTTC,CASSDSAGTVYEQYF
-,TRBD1,TRBV5-1,TRBJ1-2,TGCGCCAGCAGCGTCCAGCCCGGGACAGGAAATAACTATGGCTACACCTTC,CASSVQPGTGNNYGYTF
-,TRBD1,TRBV5-6,TRBJ1-2,TGTGCCAGCAGCTCCGAGGGGATGGGACAGTTTTATGGCTACACCTTC,CASSSEGMGQFYGYTF
-,-,TRBV5-1,TRBJ1-4,TGCGCCAGCAGCAAGGGGGATGAAAAACTGTTTTTT,CASSKGDEKLFF
-,TRBD1,TRBV25-1,TRBJ1-5,TGTGCCAGCAGTGAATTAAGGGACAGGGATCAGCCCCAGCATTTT,CASSELRDRDQPQHF
-,-,TRBV29-1,TRBJ2-2,TGCAGCGTCTTACGACACGCAACCAACACCGGGGAGCTGTTTTTT,CSVLRHATNTGELFF
-,-,TRBV10-3,TRBJ1-1,TGTGCCATCAGTGATCGCACTGAAGCTTTCTTT,CAISDRTEAFF
-,TRBD1,TRBV30,TRBJ2-2,TGTGCCTGGAGTGTGACAGGGGGCCCCGGGGAGCTGTTTTTT,CAWSVTGGPGELFF
-,TRBD2,TRBV13,TRBJ2-1,TGTGCCAGCAGCGCCCTAGCGGGGGGAGAGCGGAATGAGCAGTTCTTC,CASSALAGGERNEQFF
-,-,TRBV5-1,TRBJ1-6,TGCGCCAGCAGCTGGGAGAATAATTCACCCCTCCACTTT,CASSWENNSPLHF
-,-,TRBV11-3,TRBJ2-3,TGTGCCAGCAGCTTAGCCAGTCCCGATACGCAGTATTTT,CASSLASPDTQYF
-,-,TRBV7-9,TRBJ1-1,TGTGCCAGCAGCCCGAGACGGGACACTGCCAACACTGAAGCTTTCTTT,CASSPRRDTANTEAFF
-,-,TRBV5-1,TRBJ2-1,TGCGCCAGCAGCTTGACGCAGGTCGGCTCCTACAATGAGCAGTTCTTC,CASSLTQVGSYNEQFF
-,-,TRBV5-1,TRBJ2-7,TGCGCCAGCAGCCCGGAACAGGGCTCCTACGAGCAGTACTTC,CASSPEQGSYEQYF
few,-,TRBV19,TRBJ1-4,TGTGCCAGTAGTTTCAGGGGCGAAAAACTGTTTTTT,CASSFRGEKLFF
-,TRBD1,TRBV9,TRBJ1-2,TGTGCCAGCAGCTCTGGACAGGCATCACCAGGCGCCTATGGCTACACCTTC,CASSSGQASPGAYGYTF
once,-,TRBV5-1,TRBJ1-1,TGCGCCAGCAGCTCTGTAAGGGGGGGTACTGAAGCTTTCTTT,CASSSVRGGTEAFF
-,-,TRBV21-1,TRBJ1-2,TGTGCCAGCAGCAAAGGCGTCAGCGTCTATGGCTACACCTTC,CASSKGVSVYGYTF
few,TRBD1,TRBV9,TRBJ2-3,TGTGCCAGCAGCGTAGCTGGGGGACAGACCACAGATACGCAGTATTTT,CASSVAGGQTTDTQYF